This T cell receptor (beta chain) was sequenced in a study of T cell clones after liver transplantation. Turning to the study itself: Three of the eight recipients were HCV-positive; the rest had non-autoimmune, non-viral transplant indications. The study, taken as a whole, reports: Graft donor-reactive T cells possibly entered the graft instead of undergoing deletion.

Method: immunoSEQ multiplex PCR; TCRdb's copy keeps in-frame clones and lacks some. The sample yields about 75,000 clones, around 84% seen once. On this clone itself: Its specificity is unknown.

This TCR derives from a human patient who received a liver transplant. Some T cells may originate from the graft donor. This specimen was CD4+ T cells from blood, taken roughly 50 months after liver transplant.

Here the CDR3 DNA reads TGCGCCAGCAGCATCGGGACAGCCAATCAGCCCCAGCATTTT. Protein: CASSIGTANQPQHF. V is TRBV5-1 and J is TRBJ1-5; 7 bases map to TRBD1. J gave up 3 bases and V 4 bases, and 4 bases lay outside the gene matches. The germline V gene has CDR1 SGHRS and CDR2 YFSETQ. The CDR3 covers 14 residues.